These 26 T cell receptor beta chains were all obtained from the same sample, sequenced in a study of regulatory T cells in long-lasting Graves disease. Time point meaning: persistent/refractory GD, antithyroid drugs over 5 years with positive TRAb. With RNA extracted from PBMCs as input, the TCR library was made. Arm-PCR of CDR3 regions and iRepertoire HTBI primers were the basis on which TCR beta libraries were built. TCRdb independently ran MiXCR on the multiplex PCR reads; one entry per CDR3 protein. The sample lists a few hundred thousand distinct CDR3 sequences, around 22% seen once, with around 26% in the top ten. The input for sequencing was peripheral blood mononuclear cells (PBMCs), taken when the disease was refractory, from a patient treated with antithyroid drugs. These receptors were collected from a female donor with Graves disease.

This chain uses TRBV3-1 with TRBJ1-2, with 8 positions matching TRBD1. The CDR3 runs to 15 residues. The germline V gene has CDR1 LGHDT and CDR2 YNNKEL (reference sequence). J lost 5 bases, V lost 4 bases, and 9 bases had no gene match. The CDR3 DNA reads as TGTGCCAGCAGCCCAAAGACAGGGGATAAGTATGGCTACACCTTC. It codes for CASSPKTGDKYGYTF. The complete variable domain, with remaining parts taken from reference TRBV3-1 and TRBJ1-2, reads DTAVSQTPKYLVTQMGNDKSIKCEQNLGHDTMYWYKQDSKKFLKIMFSYNNKELIINETVPNRFSPKSPDKAHLNLHINSLELGDSAVYFCASSPKTGDKYGYTFGSGTRLTVV.

The chain employs TRBV9 and TRBJ2-2, with D perhaps TRBD1 (6 bases). The CDR3 extends over 14 amino acids. Trimming pared 4 bases from V and 4 bases from J, leaving 11 bases between. Germline CDR1 SGDLS, CDR2 YYNGEE. CDR3 nucleotide sequence: TGTGCCAGCAGCTTGAGGGGGACCACCGGGGAGCTGTTTTTT. It translates to CASSLRGTTGELFF.

Only a few counts were recorded for this clonotype. This chain uses TRBV28 with TRBJ2-7; either TRBD1 or TRBD2 may supply D (5 bases each). The CDR3 sequence is 15 residues long. CDR1 MDHEN and CDR2 SYDVKM come from the germline V gene. Trimming left V 4 bases short and J 2 bases short, with 15 bases between. This CDR3 is CASSSAGTAPYEQYF. The DNA for the CDR3 is TGTGCCAGCAGTTCCGCCGGGACGGCCCCCTACGAGCAGTACTTC.

This clonotype appeared many times. J is TRBJ1-2 and V is TRBV2; possibly TRBD1 for D (5 bases). This CDR3 spans 15 amino acids. V lost 5 bases and J 7 bases, leaving 20 bases between the germline ends. Germline V lookup: CDR1 SNHLY, CDR2 FYNNEI. The CDR3, as DNA: TGTGCCAGCAGTCTAAGAGAGGGCAGGGTCGGTGGCTACACCTTC. Encoded protein: CASSLREGRVGGYTF.

This clonotype was seen ten or more times. In DNA, the CDR3 is TGTGCCAGCAGTTTATTTGGGGTCTTAAACACTGAAGCTTTCTTT. It encodes CASSLFGVLNTEAFF. The J gene is TRBJ1-1, the V gene TRBV28; D not certain. The germline V gene has CDR1 MDHEN and CDR2 SYDVKM. Trimming left V 1 base short and J 2 bases short, with 11 bases between. This CDR3 has 15 residues.

The rearrangement uses TRBV2 and TRBJ2-3; D remains unclear. Trimming stripped 4 bases from V and 4 bases from J, with 15 bases between. CDR1 and CDR2 (germline): SNHLY, FYNNEI. This CDR3 has 15 residues. The CDR3 is CASSGERSGADTQYF. In nucleotides, the CDR3 is TGTGCCAGCAGTGGGGAACGGTCGGGCGCAGATACGCAGTATTTT.

In this sample, this clonotype turned up a few times. The V gene is TRBV11-2, the J gene TRBJ2-7; D possibly uses TRBD1 or TRBD2 (6 bases each). The CDR3 contains 15 residues. The V end lost 6 bases, the J end lost 0 bases, and 15 bases lay between the germline ends. Per the germline V gene, CDR1 is SGHAT and CDR2 is FQNNGV. The CDR3 bases are TGTGCCAGCAGAAAACAGGGAGGAAGCTCCTACGAGCAGTACTTC. It codes for CASRKQGGSSYEQYF.

The CDR3 nucleotides are TGTGCCAGTAGTATAGTTCGGACCCCACAAGAGACCCAGTACTTC. Translation gives CASSIVRTPQETQYF. The V and J genes are TRBV19 and TRBJ2-5; D remains ambiguous. Germline CDR1 reads LNHDA; CDR2 reads SQIVND (reference sequence). The germline V and J ends were trimmed by 1 base and 2 bases, with 11 bases remaining between them. CDR3 length: 15 amino acids. Variable domain in full (rest from reference TRBV19 and TRBJ2-5): DGGITQSPKYLFRKEGQNVTLSCEQNLNHDAMYWYRQDPGQGLRLIYYSQIVNDFQKGDIAEGYSVSREKKESFPLTVTSAQKNPTAFYLCASSIVRTPQETQYFGPGTRLLVL.

This clonotype showed up many times. V gene TRBV20-1 combines with J gene TRBJ1-4; D is uncertain. The CDR3 is 13 amino acids. With 5 bases removed from V and 4 bases from J, the gap between germline ends came to 11 bases. CDR1 DFQATT and CDR2 SNEGSKA come from the germline V gene (reference sequence). As DNA, the CDR3 is TGCAGTGCTCTCAGGCAGAGTAATGAAAAACTGTTTTTT. This sequence encodes CSALRQSNEKLFF.

The chain couples TRBV12-3 or TRBV12-4 to TRBJ2-1, with D hard to call. This CDR3 contains 17 residues. V shed 4 bases and J shed 7 bases, with 23 bases lying between them. The CDR3 protein is CASSSKMSPRNINEQFF. The CDR3 nucleotides are TGTGCCAGCAGTTCCAAAATGTCCCCGCGGAACATAAATGAGCAGTTCTTC.

This clonotype came up many times. The genes are TRBV5-1 and TRBJ1-2, with TRBD1 matching 7 bases. V was clipped by 4 bases and J by 1 base; unmatched bases: 1. CDR3 length equals 13 residues. Germline loops: CDR1 SGHRS, CDR2 YFSETQ. The CDR3 DNA follows: TGCGCCAGCAGCCAGGGGGTTAACTATGGCTACACCTTC. This translates into CASSQGVNYGYTF.

This clonotype showed up many times. V usage is TRBV6-5 and J usage is TRBJ2-7; D is perhaps TRBD2 (5 bases). CDR1 and CDR2 (germline): MNHEY, SVGAGI. The V gene lost 2 bases and the J gene lost 0 bases, with 14 bases spanning the gap. This CDR3 contains 16 residues. The CDR3 is CASSYDIGVSSYEQYF. In nucleotides, the CDR3 is TGTGCCAGCAGTTACGATATCGGGGTCAGCTCCTACGAGCAGTACTTC.

This clonotype has a count of ten or more. The gene calls are TRBV28 and TRBJ2-4; TRBD1 matches at 11 bases. From germline, CDR1 is MDHEN and CDR2 SYDVKM. Unmatched junction bases numbered 9, after V lost 5 bases and J lost 3 bases. The CDR3 extends over 17 amino acids. The CDR3: CASSPPRTGGDKNIQYF. The CDR3 coding sequence is TGTGCCAGCAGTCCGCCCAGGACAGGGGGCGACAAAAACATTCAGTACTTC.

In its sample, this clonotype was seen many times. The V call is TRBV5-1, the J call TRBJ2-4; D is possibly TRBD1 (6 bases). Trimming cost V 3 bases and J 1 base, with 8 bases left between them. Germline lookup yields CDR1 SGHRS and CDR2 YFSETQ. The CDR3 loop spans 14 amino acids. CDR3 loop: CASSSGVAKNIQYF. Written as DNA, the CDR3 is TGCGCCAGCAGCTCAGGGGTGGCCAAAAACATTCAGTACTTC.

This clonotype was observed many times. The J gene is TRBJ1-2, the V gene TRBV7-3; D unclear. V shed 6 bases and J shed 8 bases, with 16 bases lying between them. The CDR3 runs 13 residues. The germline gives CDR1 SGHTA, CDR2 FQGTGA. The CDR3 DNA follows: TGTGCCAGCAGTCTTTCGTCATGGGAAGGCTACACCTTC. Translated, it gives CASSLSSWEGYTF.

This clonotype has a count of ten or more. The rearrangement links TRBV7-2 to TRBJ1-1, with D uncertain. V lost 6 bases and J 1 base, leaving 18 bases between the germline ends. CDR3 length equals 16 residues. Germline V gene data show CDR1 as SGHTA and CDR2 as FQGNSA. The CDR3 region has the DNA TGTGCCAGCAGGGAGGGTGCGGGGTCGGGGAACACTGAAGCTTTCTTT. This codes for CASREGAGSGNTEAFF.

There are many counts of this clonotype. V and J are TRBV15 and TRBJ2-7; no firm D call. This CDR3 has 13 residues. V lost 5 bases and J 4 bases, leaving 12 bases between the germline ends. The germline V gene encodes CDR1 LNHNV and CDR2 YYDKDF (reference sequence). The CDR3 DNA follows: TGTGCCACCAGCCCCGCCTTGGGTTACGAGCAGTACTTC. Amino acids: CATSPALGYEQYF.

A remark on this clonotype: Being one base from a much bigger clone, this may be a read error. The J gene is TRBJ1-1, the V gene TRBV5-5, with D perhaps matching TRBD1 (6 bases). The CDR3 covers 15 residues. CDR1 SGHKS and CDR2 YYEKEE come from the germline V gene (reference sequence). This chain's CDR3 is CTSSLSGARRTEAFF. In nucleotides, the CDR3 is TGTACCAGCAGCTTGTCGGGGGCTAGGAGAACTGAAGCTTTCTTT. The variable domain in full, with the rest retrieved from reference TRBV5-5 and TRBJ1-1, is DAGVTQSPTHLIKTRGQQVTLRCSPISGHKSVSWYQQVLGQGPQFIFQYYEKEERGRGNFPDRFSARQFPNYSSELNVNALLLGDSALYLCTSSLSGARRTEAFFGQGTRLTVV.

There are a few counts of this clonotype. The gene calls are TRBV5-1 and TRBJ2-7, with D possibly being TRBD2 (6 bases). The germline V gene encodes CDR1 SGHRS and CDR2 YFSETQ. The CDR3 has 14 residues. The V gene lost 4 bases and the J gene lost 3 bases, with 14 bases spanning the gap. This chain's CDR3 is CASSPTGTDYEQYF. DNA for the CDR3: TGCGCCAGCAGCCCGACCGGGACTGACTACGAGCAGTACTTC.

This clonotype was seen ten or more times. V gene TRBV28 combines with J gene TRBJ2-7; 10 bases match TRBD2. The germline gives CDR1 MDHEN, CDR2 SYDVKM. CDR3 length: 15 amino acids. J lost 2 bases, V lost 4 bases, and 5 bases had no gene match. CDR3 residues: CASSSSAGGTYEQYF. For the CDR3, the DNA is TGTGCCAGCAGTTCATCAGCGGGAGGGACCTACGAGCAGTACTTC.

This clonotype has just a few counts. The chain employs TRBV6-5 and TRBJ1-1; a possible D gene is TRBD1 (6 bases). The CDR3 consists of 15 residues. The germline CDR1 and CDR2 sequences are MNHEY and SVGAGI. Trimming left V 4 bases short and J 1 base short, with 13 bases between. The CDR3 DNA follows: TGTGCCAGCAGTTTGCAGGGGAGGGGGAACACTGAAGCTTTCTTT. This translates into CASSLQGRGNTEAFF.

This clonotype has at least ten counts. The chain recombines TRBV28 with TRBJ1-4; D ambiguous. V lost 7 bases to trimming and J lost 0 bases, with 15 bases between them. The CDR3 has 16 amino acids. Germline-derived CDR1 and CDR2 are MDHEN and SYDVKM. The CDR3 spells CASKTDVGATNEKLFF. The CDR3 DNA is TGTGCCAGCAAGACTGATGTCGGTGCAACTAATGAAAAACTGTTTTTT.

This clonotype came up a few times. The chain carries TRBV5-1 and TRBJ2-7; 11 bases line up with TRBD1. The V and J ends lost 1 base and 3 bases, in that order; junction bases with no gene match: 3. Looked up from germline, CDR1 is SGHRS and CDR2 is YFSETQ. The CDR3 has 15 residues. CDR3 in amino acids: CASSLWTGGFYEQYF. The CDR3 DNA sequence: TGCGCCAGCAGCTTGTGGACAGGGGGCTTCTACGAGCAGTACTTC.

This clonotype was recorded a few times. This chain connects TRBV2 to TRBJ2-1, with 7 nucleotides matching TRBD2. Per germline, CDR1 SNHLY and CDR2 FYNNEI. J lost 0 bases, V lost 7 bases, and 15 bases had no gene match. This CDR3 comprises 18 residues. DNA for the CDR3: TGTGCCAGCATCGGGTGGGAGGGATTTCAAAGCTCCTACAATGAGCAGTTCTTC. Translated: CASIGWEGFQSSYNEQFF.

This rearrangement joins TRBV19 to TRBJ2-7; D is possibly TRBD2 (6 bases). The CDR3 is 16 amino acids. Looked up from germline, CDR1 is LNHDA and CDR2 is SQIVND (reference sequence). V dropped 4 bases and J dropped 7 bases, with 23 bases sitting between them. The CDR3 DNA reads as TGTGCCAGTAGTACCCGTGGCAGGACCACTGGGAGGGAGCAGTACTTC. As protein: CASSTRGRTTGREQYF.

This clonotype was detected ten times or more. The chain joins TRBV28 to TRBJ2-2; TRBD2 matches 12 bases. The CDR3 runs to 16 residues. J gave up 4 bases and V 4 bases, and 4 bases lay outside the gene matches. Germline V gives CDR1 MDHEN, CDR2 SYDVKM. CDR3 in amino acids: CASSSRLAGVTGELFF. DNA for the CDR3: TGTGCCAGCAGTTCCCGACTAGCGGGAGTCACCGGGGAGCTGTTTTTT. Using reference TRBV28 and TRBJ2-2 for the parts outside the CDR3, the full variable domain is DVKVTQSSRYLVKRTGEKVFLECVQDMDHENMFWYRQDPGLGLRLIYFSYDVKMKEKGDIPEGYSVSREKKERFSLILESASTNQTSMYLCASSSRLAGVTGELFFGEGSRLTVL.